The 12 T cell receptor beta chains given below trace back to one sample, sequenced in a study of low-dose radiotherapy and immunotherapy resistance in tumors. Alpha- and beta-chain coverage of first-strand cDNA came from TRAV- and TRBV-specific primers. TCRs underwent 20 PCR cycles of amplification with a constant-region primer and V-primer adapter. One entry per CDR3 protein, called by TCRdb with MiXCR from the reads. Of roughly 17,000 distinct CDR3 sequences detected, about 73% appear once; the ten largest clones hold approximately 5%. The receptors were sampled from a human donor with advanced metastatic prostate, ovarian, gallbladder or colorectal cancer (not recorded which). This table probably holds off-target reads from a library built for another chain.

This chain connects TRBV7-2 to TRBJ2-3; TRBD2 aligns across 9 bases. V shed 5 bases, J shed 4 bases, and the junction held 4 bases outside the gene matches. The CDR3 has 14 residues. Looked up from germline, CDR1 is SGHTA and CDR2 is FQGNSA. CDR3 coding DNA: TGTGCCAGCAGCCAAGGCGGGGGGGCAGATACGCAGTATTTT. Amino acid sequence: CASSQGGGADTQYF.

The sample holds one count of this clonotype. The chain uses TRBV5-1 and TRBJ1-2; 9 bases are shared with TRBD1. The ends lost 6 bases at V and 7 bases at J; junction bases unmatched: 10. CDR1 is SGHRS, CDR2 YFSETQ, per germline. This CDR3 is 14 amino acids long. CDR3 DNA sequence: TGCGCCAGCAAAACGGACAGGGGATCCAGTGGCTACACCTTC. Amino acid sequence: CASKTDRGSSGYTF.

The rearrangement uses TRBV7-2 and TRBJ2-7, with TRBD1 matching 7 bases. Germline loops: CDR1 SGHTA, CDR2 FQGNSA. There are 16 residues in the CDR3. J gave up 1 base and V 1 base, and 7 bases lay outside the gene matches. CDR3 in DNA: TGTGCCAGCAGCTTAGGCGCGAGCAGGGGGTCCTACGAGCAGTACTTC. It translates to CASSLGASRGSYEQYF. Full variable domain (remainder filled in from reference TRBV7-2 and TRBJ2-7): GAGVSQSPSNKVTEKGKDVELRCDPISGHTALYWYRQSLGQGLEFLIYFQGNSAPDKSGLPSDRFSAERTGGSVSTLTIQRTQQEDSAVYLCASSLGASRGSYEQYFGPGTRLTVT.

The CDR3 loop is CASSPHRGMGYGYTF. The CDR3 coding sequence is TGTGCCAGCAGCCCCCATAGGGGGATGGGCTATGGCTACACCTTC. This chain connects TRBV7-3 to TRBJ1-2; a weak D match, TRBD1 (6 bases). CDR3 length equals 15 residues. CDR1 is SGHTA and CDR2 is FQGTGA in the germline V gene. The V end was cut by 5 bases, the J end by 4 bases, with 17 bases between.

This chain connects TRBV28 to TRBJ2-1; 10 bases fit TRBD2. Germline lookup yields CDR1 MDHEN and CDR2 SYDVKM. V shed 2 bases, J shed 8 bases, and the junction held 12 bases outside the gene matches. The CDR3 has 17 amino acids. This chain's CDR3 is CASSLTFGSSGSDEQFF. In DNA, the CDR3 is TGTGCCAGCAGTTTAACGTTCGGCTCTAGCGGGAGTGATGAGCAGTTCTTC.

This sequence joins TRBV28 and TRBJ2-5; D gene unclear. V was trimmed by 3 bases and J by 9 bases, leaving 11 bases between them. Germline values: CDR1 MDHEN, CDR2 SYDVKM. The CDR3 sequence is 12 residues long. Here the CDR3 reads CASSFPDGAQYF. The CDR3 DNA reads as TGTGCCAGCAGTTTTCCGGATGGGGCCCAGTACTTC.

This clonotype was seen more than once but under ten times. The J gene is TRBJ2-7, the V gene TRBV28; D possibly corresponds to TRBD1 (6 bases). The CDR3 totals 16 residues. Germline lookup yields CDR1 MDHEN and CDR2 SYDVKM. V gave up 6 bases and J gave up 2 bases, with 20 bases separating them. The CDR3 is CASSFFTGSSTYEQYF. CDR3 sequence (DNA): TGTGCCAGCAGCTTTTTCACAGGGTCCTCAACCTACGAGCAGTACTTC. Combining the CDR3 with reference TRBV28 and TRBJ2-7 gives the whole variable domain DVKVTQSSRYLVKRTGEKVFLECVQDMDHENMFWYRQDPGLGLRLIYFSYDVKMKEKGDIPEGYSVSREKKERFSLILESASTNQTSMYLCASSFFTGSSTYEQYFGPGTRLTVT.

This clonotype was counted only a few times. The chain uses TRBV6-8 and TRBJ2-1; the match to TRBD2 covers 9 bases. This CDR3 is 16 amino acids long. Germline V gives CDR1 MNHGY, CDR2 SAAAGT. V shed 0 bases, J shed 6 bases, and the junction held 6 bases outside the gene matches. The CDR3 protein is CASSYSRLAVPNEQFF. Written as DNA, the CDR3 is TGTGCCAGCAGTTACTCGAGACTAGCGGTACCCAATGAGCAGTTCTTC.

This chain connects TRBV4-1 to TRBJ2-1; D not certain. Germline lookup yields CDR1 MGHRA and CDR2 YSYEKL. With 0 bases removed from V and 7 bases from J, the gap between germline ends came to 4 bases. CDR3 length: 12 residues. The CDR3 is CASSQDINEQFF. The CDR3 nucleotides read TGCGCCAGCAGCCAAGATATAAATGAGCAGTTCTTC.

The V and J genes are TRBV30 and TRBJ2-7; possibly TRBD2 for D (5 bases). The CDR3 sequence is 12 residues long. CDR1 is GTSNPN and CDR2 is SVGIG in the germline V gene (reference sequence). V lost 2 bases to trimming and J lost 5 bases, with 10 bases between them. DNA for the CDR3: TGTGCCTGGAGTAGGAGGCCTCACGAGCAGTACTTC. This translates into CAWSRRPHEQYF.

This clonotype was seen a handful of times. The V and J genes are TRBV6-2 or TRBV6-3 and TRBJ2-7; D is uncertain. Germline V gene data show CDR1 as MNHEY and CDR2 as SVGEGT. V was cut by 6 bases and J by 6 bases, with 18 bases left in between. The CDR3 extends over 14 amino acids. CDR3 region: CASRNPGRAGEQYF. The CDR3 nucleotides read TGTGCCAGCAGAAACCCCGGCCGGGCCGGCGAGCAGTACTTC.

J is TRBJ2-7 and V is TRBV11-1, with TRBD2 matching over 7 bases. Per germline, CDR1 SGHAT and CDR2 FQDESV (reference sequence). The CDR3 is 12 amino acids. Losses at the gene ends were 7 bases for V and 5 bases for J; bases not matched to a gene: 5. In nucleotides, the CDR3 is TGTGCCAGCACCATGGGGGGGGACGAGCAGTACTTC. Translated, it gives CASTMGGDEQYF.